The rows below give T cell receptor beta chains drawn from one sample of a study of cytomegalovirus exposure and HLA in healthy donors. TCRdb's copy holds only in-frame clones and misses some; the assay was immunoSEQ multiplex PCR. The sample table sets out nearly 35,000 clones. Source material: PBMCs. The receptors shown here come from a middle-aged woman in good health and CMV-seropositive. CDR3s include the opening cysteine and the closing phenylalanine or tryptophan. The D gene is left open where the match is weak.

>.|TRBJ2-6|TRBV6-1
CASREGASGANVLTF
TGTGCCAGCAGGGAGGGGGCAAGTGGAGCCAACGTCCTGACTTTC
>.|TRBJ1-2|TRBV9
CASSVVTATNYGYTF
TGTGCCAGCAGCGTAGTGACAGCCACTAACTATGGCTACACCTTC
>TRBD1|TRBJ2-7|TRBV4-1
CASSTPGQGGEQYF
TGCGCCAGCAGCACTCCGGGACAGGGGGGCGAGCAGTACTTC
>TRBD2|TRBJ2-3|TRBV6-5
CASSRGGLDTQYF
TGTGCCAGCAGCCGGGGGGGTTTAGATACGCAGTATTTT
>TRBD2|TRBJ2-7|TRBV2
CASRGDYLSSYEQYF
TGTGCCAGCAGAGGGGACTATTTGAGCTCCTACGAGCAGTACTTC
>TRBD1|TRBJ1-4|TRBV2
CASSSRQGLGQSEKLFF
TGTGCCAGCAGTTCCCGACAGGGACTTGGGCAAAGTGAAAAACTGTTTTTT
>.|TRBJ2-6|TRBV4-2
CASSLDRSSGANVLTF
TGTGCCAGCAGCCTCGACAGGTCCTCTGGGGCCAACGTCCTGACTTTC
>.|TRBJ1-1|TRBV7-2
CASSLVGGNTEAFF
TGTGCCAGCAGCTTAGTAGGGGGTAACACTGAAGCTTTCTTT
>TRBD1|TRBJ1-2|TRBV2
CASSERGQYGYTF
TGTGCCAGCAGTGAAAGGGGGCAGTATGGCTACACCTTC
>.|TRBJ2-7|TRBV25-1
CASRKAGGDEQYF
TGTGCCAGCAGAAAGGCGGGCGGGGACGAGCAGTACTTC
>TRBD2|TRBJ2-3|TRBV18
CASSLLTSGYTDTQYF
TGTGCCAGCTCACTTCTGACTAGCGGATACACAGATACGCAGTATTTT
>.|TRBJ1-2|TRBV20-1
CSAYSEGGYTF
TGCAGTGCTTACTCGGAGGGTGGCTACACCTTC
>.|TRBJ1-1|TRBV5-4
CASRPRGGNTEAFF
TGTGCCAGCAGGCCCCGGGGGGGAAACACTGAAGCTTTCTTT
>TRBD1|TRBJ2-7|TRBV7-9
CASSLAPDRGDEQYF
TGTGCCAGCAGCTTAGCCCCGGACAGGGGGGACGAGCAGTACTTC
>.|TRBJ1-3|TRBV18
CASSPSDSGNTIYF
TGTGCCAGCTCACCGTCAGATTCTGGAAACACCATATATTTT